This T cell receptor beta chain was obtained from a study of radiation and T cells in renal cell carcinoma (dated by TCRdb to 2018 to 2020). Regarding the study in general: In total, about 51 samples underwent TCR beta sequencing: some 26 tumors plus 27 peripheral blood samples. The final blood draw took place at 4 weeks after radiation, the same time as nephrectomy. In the roughly 54 samples combined, 4,016,671 unique CDR3 nucleotide sequences were found, encoding about 2,700,000 unique CDR3 amino acid sequences.

CDR1 is given as MDHEN and CDR2 as SYDVKM, both from the germline V gene. The CDR3 measures 12 amino acids from cysteine to phenylalanine. Solely the CDR3 DNA is kept, with 36 bases framed from the first base. V and J are truncated by 7 bases and 4 bases respectively, leaving an intervening sequence of 11 bases. Here is what the overall study found, with its caveats: Dynamics of the blood repertoire were not tracked past 4 weeks after treatment. Because no pretreatment tumor biopsies were available, whether clonotypes were present in the tumor at baseline could not be determined. Top tumor clonotypes rose in blood from baseline to 2 weeks post-radiation, then contracted by 4 weeks, suggesting transient expansion of tumor-resident clones. Effects of radiation dose or scheduling on the TCR repertoire could not be addressed with the single-armed trial design.

The meaning of the sample's time point label: blood 4 weeks post-SBRT, at nephrectomy. This specimen's treatment or condition label, interpreted: 15 Gy SBRT to primary tumor, nephrectomy 4 weeks later. Samples came from a clinical trial, in which primary renal cell carcinomas received 15 Gy stereotactic body radiation therapy followed by nephrectomy 4 weeks later. To follow tumor-enriched clonotypes, peripheral blood was collected serially from radiation-treated patients at baseline and again at 2 weeks and 4 weeks after SBRT. Renal cell carcinoma with clear cell pathology was present in all patients. Genomic DNA for TCR sequencing was prepared using the QIAamp DNA Blood Mini Kit (Qiagen). Samples were included in the analyses only if all quality control checks were passed. The immunoSEQ kit was used, according to the manufacturer's recommendations, to generate TCR beta libraries from genomic DNA. To prepare libraries, a first multiplex PCR with proprietary primers was run, followed by a second PCR that added unique barcodes, and a bead cleanup was done after each round. A positive control reaction and a negative control reaction, both provided in the kit, were run with every batch of samples. The final libraries were assessed on an Agilent 4200 TapeStation D1000 ScreenTape, pooled by volume, and quantified by qPCR. An Illumina NextSeq500 fitted with a MidOutput 150-cycle cartridge performed the sequencing, running 156 Read1 cycles and 15 Index1 cycles with the kit's custom primers. The pooled library was loaded at 0.95 to 1 pM with about 21% PhiX control spiked in. As for the original processing: Vendor-processed data were analyzed in R, and a clonotype was defined as all T cells sharing the same CDR3 nucleotide sequence. In the clone abundance analyses, frequencies were normalized to the 10,000 most abundant clones in each sample. Public T cell clones, which averaged fewer than five per sample, were excluded before analysis. Tumor-enriched clonotypes and baseline blood-enriched clonotypes were defined as those with an abundance difference of at least 32-fold between compartments. Clonotypes expanded or contracted between blood time points were identified with a beta-binomial differential abundance model. The Baroni-Urbani and Buser coefficient was used to measure tumor-blood repertoire similarity, and groups were compared with two-tailed Wilcoxon tests in R. Imported from immuneACCESS, the table was reduced by TCRdb to in-frame sequences with V and J called. These copies leave out some clones; in studies compared against another copy, an unresolved V gene accounts for under half, and the cause of the remainder is not known. The V and J calls and clone size are taken from that table; D and trimming were inferred from the DNA. This sample is represented by 90,000 to 100,000 clones; around 84% of them were singletons. Of the sample, under 8.5% is held by the ten largest clones.

On this clone: This receptor's antigen is unknown. Base qualities are not recorded, but no much larger clone differs from it by a single base.

The sequence is built from TRBV28 and TRBJ2-7, with no confidently assigned D gene. The origin of this receptor is a man in his sixties with renal cell carcinoma. The sequences come from blood, collected from a patient whose treatment included radiotherapy and nephrectomy. This receptor has the CDR3 CASTYGRYEQYF. The DNA sequence is as follows: TGTGCCAGCACCTACGGACGGTACGAGCAGTACTTC. Supplemented by the reference TRBV28 and TRBJ2-7 proteins around the CDR3, the complete variable domain is DVKVTQSSRYLVKRTGEKVFLECVQDMDHENMFWYRQDPGLGLRLIYFSYDVKMKEKGDIPEGYSVSREKKERFSLILESASTNQTSMYLCASTYGRYEQYFGPGTRLTVT.